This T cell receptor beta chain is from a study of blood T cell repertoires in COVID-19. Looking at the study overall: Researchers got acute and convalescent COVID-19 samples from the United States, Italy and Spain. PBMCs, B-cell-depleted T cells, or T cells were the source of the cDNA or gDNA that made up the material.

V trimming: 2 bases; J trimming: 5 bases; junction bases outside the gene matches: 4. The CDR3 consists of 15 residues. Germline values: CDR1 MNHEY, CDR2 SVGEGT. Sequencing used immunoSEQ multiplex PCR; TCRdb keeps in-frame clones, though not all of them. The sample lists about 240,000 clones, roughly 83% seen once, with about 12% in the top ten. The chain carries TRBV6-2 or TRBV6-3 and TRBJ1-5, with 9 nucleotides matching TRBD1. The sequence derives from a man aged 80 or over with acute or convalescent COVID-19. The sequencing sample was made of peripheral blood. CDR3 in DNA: TGTGCCAGCAGTTACCTCCGGGACAGGGATCAGCCCCAGCATTTT. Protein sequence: CASSYLRDRDQPQHF.